This paragraph reports one TCR beta chain. Its antigen is as yet unknown. Time point of the sample: peripheral blood 6 weeks after treatment start. Pretreatment and on-treatment samples were taken, numbering 1 to 8 per patient. The data are from a study of PD-L1 blockade in urothelial cancer. Study in general: Blood was analyzed 3 weeks (second dose) and 6 weeks after treatment start. A median of approximately 140,000 T cells was found in the blood samples.

Clones were read by immunoSEQ multiplex PCR, and TCRdb kept only the in-frame ones, dropping some. Of 35,000 to 45,000 clones in the sample, about 80% were seen once. Study results and caveats: Patients with durable benefit had greater blood expansion of tumor-associated TCR clones 3 weeks into treatment.

Germline-derived CDR1 and CDR2 are MGHRA and YSYEKL. There are 15 residues in the CDR3. V dropped 1 base and J dropped 7; count of bases not matched to a gene: 2. The rearrangement joins TRBV4-1 to TRBJ1-6; 9 positions match TRBD1. This specimen was PBMCs, taken around atezolizumab (anti-PD-L1) treatment. The clonotype originates from a man aged 60-69 years with urothelial cancer. The CDR3 sequence: CASSQGDRENSPLHF. The CDR3 DNA reads as TGCGCCAGCAGCCAAGGGGACAGGGAGAATTCACCCCTCCACTTT.